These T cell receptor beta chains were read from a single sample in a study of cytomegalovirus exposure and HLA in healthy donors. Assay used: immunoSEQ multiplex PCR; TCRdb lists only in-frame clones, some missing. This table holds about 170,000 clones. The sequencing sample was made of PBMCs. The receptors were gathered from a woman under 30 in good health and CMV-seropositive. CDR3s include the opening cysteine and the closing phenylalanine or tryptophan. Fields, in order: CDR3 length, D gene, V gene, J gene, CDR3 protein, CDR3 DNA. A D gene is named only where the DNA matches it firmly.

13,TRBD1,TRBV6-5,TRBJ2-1,CASTRTGDNEQFF,TGTGCCAGCACAAGGACAGGGGACAATGAGCAGTTCTTC
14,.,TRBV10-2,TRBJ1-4,CASSKLQGSEKLFF,TGCGCCAGCAGTAAGTTGCAGGGTTCTGAAAAACTGTTTTTT
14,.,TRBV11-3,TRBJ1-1,CASSSLALNTEAFF,TGTGCCAGCAGCTCATTAGCCTTGAACACTGAAGCTTTCTTT
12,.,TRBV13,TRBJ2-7,CASSPNSYEQYF,TGTGCCAGCAGCCCTAACTCCTACGAGCAGTACTTC
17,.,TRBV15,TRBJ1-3,CATSRVGGQHSGNTIYF,TGTGCCACCAGCAGAGTCGGCGGGCAGCACTCTGGAAACACCATATATTTT
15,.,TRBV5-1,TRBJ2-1,CASSLARAGLGEQFF,TGCGCCAGCAGCTTGGCGAGGGCCGGGCTTGGGGAGCAGTTCTTC
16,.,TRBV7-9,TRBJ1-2,CASSPTPGLPHYGYTF,TGTGCCAGCAGCCCGACTCCGGGACTGCCCCACTATGGCTACACCTTC
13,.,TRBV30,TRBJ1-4,CAWSISGDEKLFF,TGTGCCTGGAGCATATCAGGGGATGAAAAACTGTTTTTT
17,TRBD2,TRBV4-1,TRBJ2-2,CASSQGASGRITGELFF,TGCGCCAGCAGCCAAGGTGCGAGCGGGAGGATCACCGGGGAGCTGTTTTTT
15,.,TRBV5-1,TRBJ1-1,CASSSMGAMNTEAFF,TGCGCCAGCAGCTCTATGGGAGCCATGAACACTGAAGCTTTCTTT
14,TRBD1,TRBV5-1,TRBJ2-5,CASSYQGQQETQYF,TGCGCCAGCAGCTACCAGGGACAGCAAGAGACCCAGTACTTC
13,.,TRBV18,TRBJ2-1,CASSPPADNEQFF,TGTGCCAGCTCACCACCGGCAGACAATGAGCAGTTCTTC